This note documents a single TCR beta chain sequence. Its antigen is still unknown. At one end, the junction sequence differs from germline, possibly due to a read error. Full-length variable regions came from constant-region reverse primers plus semi-nested Nested Universal Primer A PCR. TCRdb re-derived calls from the 5' RACE reads in MiXCR, one entry per CDR3 protein. The sample lists roughly 45,000 distinct CDR3 sequences, over 20% occurring once. The sorted Tregs were CD4+CD25+CD127-/low cells. The CDR3 is 15 amino acids. From germline, CDR1 is MDHEN and CDR2 SYDVKM. Study-level findings and limits: Tumor-infiltrating Treg TCR alpha and beta sequences overlapped most with tumor naive CD4+ T cells, then blood naive. The larger-cohort validation was restricted to a single TCR beta V-J rearrangement rather than whole repertoires.

The material sequenced was Tregs sorted from a lymph node. The chain recombines TRBV28 with TRBJ2-7, with TRBD1 matching over 7 bases. This receptor was obtained from a female donor with breast cancer. The CDR3 DNA follows: TGTGCCAGCAGACTCGACAGGGAGACACTGCGCGAGCAGAACTTC. Amino acids: CASRLDRETLREQNF. Combining the CDR3 with reference TRBV28 and TRBJ2-7 gives the whole variable domain DVKVTQSSRYLVKRTGEKVFLECVQDMDHENMFWYRQDPGLGLRLIYFSYDVKMKEKGDIPEGYSVSREKKERFSLILESASTNQTSMYLCASRLDRETLREQNFGPGTRLTVT.